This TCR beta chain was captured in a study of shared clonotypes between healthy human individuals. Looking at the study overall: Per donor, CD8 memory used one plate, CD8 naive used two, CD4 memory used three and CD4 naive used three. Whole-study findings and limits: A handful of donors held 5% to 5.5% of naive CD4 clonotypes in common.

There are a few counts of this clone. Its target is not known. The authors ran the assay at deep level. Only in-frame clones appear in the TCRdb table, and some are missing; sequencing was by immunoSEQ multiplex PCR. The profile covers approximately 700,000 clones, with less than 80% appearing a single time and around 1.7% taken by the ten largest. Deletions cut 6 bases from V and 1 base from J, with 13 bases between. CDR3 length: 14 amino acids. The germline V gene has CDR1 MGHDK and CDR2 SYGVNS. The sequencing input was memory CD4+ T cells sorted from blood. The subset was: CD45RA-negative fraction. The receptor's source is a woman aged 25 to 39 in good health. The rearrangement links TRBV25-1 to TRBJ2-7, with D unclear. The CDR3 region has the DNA TGTGCCAGCAGCCATAACTCTGGATCCTACGAGCAGTACTTC. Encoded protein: CASSHNSGSYEQYF.